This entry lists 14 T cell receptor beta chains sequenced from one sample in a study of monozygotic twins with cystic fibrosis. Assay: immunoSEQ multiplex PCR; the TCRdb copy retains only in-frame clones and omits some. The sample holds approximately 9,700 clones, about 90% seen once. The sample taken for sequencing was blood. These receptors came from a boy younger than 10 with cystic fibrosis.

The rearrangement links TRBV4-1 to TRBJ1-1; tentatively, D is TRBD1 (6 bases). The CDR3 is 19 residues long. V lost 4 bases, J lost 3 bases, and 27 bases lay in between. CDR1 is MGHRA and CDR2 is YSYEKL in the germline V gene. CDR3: CASSRQPWDSLKGDTEAFF. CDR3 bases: TGCGCCAGCAGCCGGCAACCCTGGGACTCCCTAAAGGGGGACACTGAAGCTTTCTTT.

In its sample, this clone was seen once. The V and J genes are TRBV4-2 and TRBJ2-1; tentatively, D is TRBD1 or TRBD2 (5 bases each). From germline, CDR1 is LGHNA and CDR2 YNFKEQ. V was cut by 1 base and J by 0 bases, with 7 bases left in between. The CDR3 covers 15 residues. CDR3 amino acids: CASSQGDPSYNEQFF. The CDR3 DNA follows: TGTGCCAGCAGCCAAGGGGACCCCTCCTACAATGAGCAGTTCTTC.

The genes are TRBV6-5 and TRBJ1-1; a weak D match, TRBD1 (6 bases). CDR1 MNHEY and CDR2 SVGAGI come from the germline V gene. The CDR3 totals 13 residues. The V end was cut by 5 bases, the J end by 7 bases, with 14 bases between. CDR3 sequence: CASSRGALGEAFF. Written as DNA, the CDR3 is TGTGCCAGCAGTAGGGGGGCGCTTGGTGAAGCTTTCTTT.

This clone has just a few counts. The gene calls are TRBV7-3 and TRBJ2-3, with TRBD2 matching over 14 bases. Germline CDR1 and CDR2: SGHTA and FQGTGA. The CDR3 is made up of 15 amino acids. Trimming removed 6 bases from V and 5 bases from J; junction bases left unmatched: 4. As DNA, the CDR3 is TGTGCCAGCAGTCGACTAGCGGGGGGGCAAGATACGCAGTATTTT. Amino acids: CASSRLAGGQDTQYF. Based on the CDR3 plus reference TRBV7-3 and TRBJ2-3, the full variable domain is GAGVSQTPSNKVTEKGKYVELRCDPISGHTALYWYRQSLGQGPEFLIYFQGTGAADDSGLPNDRFFAVRPEGSVSTLKIQRTERGDSAVYLCASSRLAGGQDTQYFGPGTRLTVL.

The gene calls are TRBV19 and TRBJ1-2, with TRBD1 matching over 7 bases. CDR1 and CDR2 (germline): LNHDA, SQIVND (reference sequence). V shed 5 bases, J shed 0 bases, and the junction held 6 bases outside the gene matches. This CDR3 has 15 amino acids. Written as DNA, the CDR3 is TGTGCCAGTAGTCGGGACAGCGCAGCTAACTATGGCTACACCTTC. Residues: CASSRDSAANYGYTF.

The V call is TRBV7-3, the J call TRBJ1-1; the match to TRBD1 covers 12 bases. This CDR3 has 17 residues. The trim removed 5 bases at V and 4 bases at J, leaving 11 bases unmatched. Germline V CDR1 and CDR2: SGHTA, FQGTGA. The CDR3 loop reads CASSPRRGTGGGTEAFF. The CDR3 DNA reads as TGTGCCAGCAGCCCGAGGAGGGGGACAGGGGGCGGCACTGAAGCTTTCTTT. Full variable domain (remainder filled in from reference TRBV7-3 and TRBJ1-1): GAGVSQTPSNKVTEKGKYVELRCDPISGHTALYWYRQSLGQGPEFLIYFQGTGAADDSGLPNDRFFAVRPEGSVSTLKIQRTERGDSAVYLCASSPRRGTGGGTEAFFGQGTRLTVV.

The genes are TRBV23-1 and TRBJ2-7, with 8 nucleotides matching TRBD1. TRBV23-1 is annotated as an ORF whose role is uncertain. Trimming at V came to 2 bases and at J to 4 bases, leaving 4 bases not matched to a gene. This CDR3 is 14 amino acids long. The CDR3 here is CASSQTRQGYEQYV. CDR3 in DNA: TGCGCCAGCAGTCAAACCCGACAGGGGTACGAGCAGTACGTC.

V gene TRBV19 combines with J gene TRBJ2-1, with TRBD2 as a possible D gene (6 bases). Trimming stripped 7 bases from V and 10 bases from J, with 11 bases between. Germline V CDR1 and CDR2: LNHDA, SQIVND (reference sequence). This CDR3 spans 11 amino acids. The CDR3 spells CASNTRGEQFF. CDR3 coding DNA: TGTGCCAGTAACACCCGGGGGGAGCAGTTCTTC. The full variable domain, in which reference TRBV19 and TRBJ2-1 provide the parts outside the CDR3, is DGGITQSPKYLFRKEGQNVTLSCEQNLNHDAMYWYRQDPGQGLRLIYYSQIVNDFQKGDIAEGYSVSREKKESFPLTVTSAQKNPTAFYLCASNTRGEQFFGPGTRLTVL.

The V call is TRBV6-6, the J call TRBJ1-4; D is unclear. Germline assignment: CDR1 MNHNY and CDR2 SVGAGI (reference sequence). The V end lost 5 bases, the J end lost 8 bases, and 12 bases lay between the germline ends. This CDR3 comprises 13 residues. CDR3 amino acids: CASSRSFGEKLFF. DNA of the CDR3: TGTGCCAGCAGTCGGTCGTTTGGAGAAAAACTGTTTTTT.

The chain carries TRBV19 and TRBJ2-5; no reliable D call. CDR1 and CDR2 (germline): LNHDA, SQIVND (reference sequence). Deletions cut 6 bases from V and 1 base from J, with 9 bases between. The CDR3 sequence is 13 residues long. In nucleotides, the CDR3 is TGTGCCAGTAGCCGGAACACCCAAGAGACCCAGTACTTC. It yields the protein CASSRNTQETQYF. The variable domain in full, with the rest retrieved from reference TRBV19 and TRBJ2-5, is DGGITQSPKYLFRKEGQNVTLSCEQNLNHDAMYWYRQDPGQGLRLIYYSQIVNDFQKGDIAEGYSVSREKKESFPLTVTSAQKNPTAFYLCASSRNTQETQYFGPGTRLLVL.

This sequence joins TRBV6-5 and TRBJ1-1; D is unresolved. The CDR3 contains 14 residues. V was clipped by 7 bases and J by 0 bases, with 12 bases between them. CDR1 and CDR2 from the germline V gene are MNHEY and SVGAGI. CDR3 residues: CASTFTQMNTEAFF. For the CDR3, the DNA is TGTGCCAGCACCTTCACACAGATGAACACTGAAGCTTTCTTT.

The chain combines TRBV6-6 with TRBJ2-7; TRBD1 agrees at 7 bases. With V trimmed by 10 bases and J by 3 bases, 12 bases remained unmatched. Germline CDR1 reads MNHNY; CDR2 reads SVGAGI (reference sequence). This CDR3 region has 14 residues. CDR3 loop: CAIYRQGKGYEQYV. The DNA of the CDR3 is TGTGCCATCTACCGACAGGGTAAGGGCTACGAGCAGTACGTC.

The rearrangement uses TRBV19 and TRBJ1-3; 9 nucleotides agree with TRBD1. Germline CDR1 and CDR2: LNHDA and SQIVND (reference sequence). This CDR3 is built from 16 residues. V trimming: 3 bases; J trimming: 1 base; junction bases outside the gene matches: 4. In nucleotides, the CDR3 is TGTGCCAGTAGTATTTTCGGGACAGGGTCTGGAAACACCATATATTTT. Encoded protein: CASSIFGTGSGNTIYF.

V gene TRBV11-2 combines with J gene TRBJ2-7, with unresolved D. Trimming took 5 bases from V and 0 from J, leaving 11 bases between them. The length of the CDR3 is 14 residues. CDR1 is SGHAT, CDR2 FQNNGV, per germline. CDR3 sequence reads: CASSRISSSYEQYF. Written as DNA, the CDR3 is TGTGCCAGCAGCCGTATCTCGAGCTCCTACGAGCAGTACTTC.